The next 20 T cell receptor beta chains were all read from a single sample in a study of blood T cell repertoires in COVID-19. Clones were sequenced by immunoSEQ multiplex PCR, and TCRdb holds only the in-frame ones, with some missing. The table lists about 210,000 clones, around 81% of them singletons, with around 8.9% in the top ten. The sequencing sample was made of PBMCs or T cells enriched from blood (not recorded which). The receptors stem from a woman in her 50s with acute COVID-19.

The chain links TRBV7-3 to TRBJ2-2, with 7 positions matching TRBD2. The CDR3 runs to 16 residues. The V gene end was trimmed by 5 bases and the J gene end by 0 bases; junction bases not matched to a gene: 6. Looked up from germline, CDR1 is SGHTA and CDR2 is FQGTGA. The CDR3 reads CASSPPGTTNTGELFF. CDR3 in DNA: TGTGCCAGCAGCCCACCCGGGACTACGAACACCGGGGAGCTGTTTTTT.

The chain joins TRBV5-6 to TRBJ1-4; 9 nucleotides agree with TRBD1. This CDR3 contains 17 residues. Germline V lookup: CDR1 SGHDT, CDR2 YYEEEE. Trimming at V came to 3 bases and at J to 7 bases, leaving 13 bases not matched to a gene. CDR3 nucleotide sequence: TGTGCCAGCAGCTGGAGAGCTAAGACAGGGGGTAGTGAAAAACTGTTTTTT. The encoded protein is CASSWRAKTGGSEKLFF.

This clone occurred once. The CDR3 sequence: CASRRDERSAFF. Here the CDR3 DNA reads TGTGCCAGCAGGCGGGATGAGAGGTCCGCTTTCTTT. The chain recombines TRBV6-6 with TRBJ1-1; D gene unclear. Germline CDR1 reads MNHNY; CDR2 reads SVGAGI (reference sequence). Trimming cost V 6 bases and J 11 bases, with 16 bases left between them. The CDR3 totals 12 residues.

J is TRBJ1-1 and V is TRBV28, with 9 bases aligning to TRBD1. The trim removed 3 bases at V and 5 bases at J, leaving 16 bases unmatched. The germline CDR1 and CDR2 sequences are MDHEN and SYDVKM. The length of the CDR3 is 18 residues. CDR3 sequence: CASSFFLTGTGRKTEAFF. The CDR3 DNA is TGTGCCAGCAGTTTTTTCTTGACCGGGACAGGGCGAAAAACTGAAGCTTTCTTT.

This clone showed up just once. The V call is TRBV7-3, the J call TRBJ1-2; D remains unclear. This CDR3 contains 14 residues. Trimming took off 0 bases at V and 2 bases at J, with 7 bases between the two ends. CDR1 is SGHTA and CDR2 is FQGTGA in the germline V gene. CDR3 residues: CASSLTPGNYGYTF. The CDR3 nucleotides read TGTGCCAGCAGCTTAACGCCAGGAAACTATGGCTACACCTTC. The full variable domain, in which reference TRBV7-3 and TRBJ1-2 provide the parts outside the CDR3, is GAGVSQTPSNKVTEKGKYVELRCDPISGHTALYWYRQSLGQGPEFLIYFQGTGAADDSGLPNDRFFAVRPEGSVSTLKIQRTERGDSAVYLCASSLTPGNYGYTFGSGTRLTVV.

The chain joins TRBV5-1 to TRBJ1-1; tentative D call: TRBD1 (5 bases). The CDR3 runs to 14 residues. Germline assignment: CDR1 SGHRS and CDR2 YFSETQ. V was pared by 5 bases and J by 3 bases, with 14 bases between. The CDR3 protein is CASRGGVDDTEAFF. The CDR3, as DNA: TGCGCCAGCAGGGGGGGAGTGGATGACACTGAAGCTTTCTTT.

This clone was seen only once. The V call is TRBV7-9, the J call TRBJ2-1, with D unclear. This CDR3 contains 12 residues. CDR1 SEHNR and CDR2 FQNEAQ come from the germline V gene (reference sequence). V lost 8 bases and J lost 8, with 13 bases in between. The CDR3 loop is CASVTFLDEQFF. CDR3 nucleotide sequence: TGTGCCAGCGTGACTTTCCTGGATGAGCAGTTCTTC.

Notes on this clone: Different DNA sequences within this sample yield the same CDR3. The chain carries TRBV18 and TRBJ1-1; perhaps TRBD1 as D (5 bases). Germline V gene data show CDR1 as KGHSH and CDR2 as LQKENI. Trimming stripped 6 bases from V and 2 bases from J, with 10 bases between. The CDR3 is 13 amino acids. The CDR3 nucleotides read TGTGCCAGCTCCTCTGACAGTAACACTGAAGCTTTCTTT. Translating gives CASSSDSNTEAFF. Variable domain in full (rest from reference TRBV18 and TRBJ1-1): NAGVMQNPRHLVRRRGQEARLRCSPMKGHSHVYWYRQLPEEGLKFMVYLQKENIIDESGMPKERFSAEFPKEGPSILRIQQVVRGDSAAYFCASSSDSNTEAFFGQGTRLTVV.

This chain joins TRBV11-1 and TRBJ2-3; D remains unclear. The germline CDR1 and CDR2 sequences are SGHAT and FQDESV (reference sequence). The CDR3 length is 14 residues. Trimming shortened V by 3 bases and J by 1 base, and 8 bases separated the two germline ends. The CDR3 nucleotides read TGTGCCAGCAGCTTTGATTCGGGCACAGATACGCAGTATTTT. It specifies CASSFDSGTDTQYF. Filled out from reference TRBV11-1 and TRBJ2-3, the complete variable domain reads EAEVAQSPRYKITEKSQAVAFWCDPISGHATLYWYRQILGQGPELLVQFQDESVVDDSQLPKDRFSAERLKGVDSTLKIQPAELGDSAMYLCASSFDSGTDTQYFGPGTRLTVL.

CDR3 protein: CATSRDWAKGGYTF. The CDR3 region has the DNA TGTGCCACCAGCAGAGATTGGGCAAAAGGTGGCTACACCTTC. The V and J genes are TRBV15 and TRBJ1-2; D is ambiguous. CDR1 and CDR2 (germline): LNHNV, YYDKDF (reference sequence). V lost 0 bases, J lost 7 bases, and 12 bases lay in between. The CDR3 length is 14 residues. Variable domain in full (rest from reference TRBV15 and TRBJ1-2): DAMVIQNPRYQVTQFGKPVTLSCSQTLNHNVMYWYQQKSSQAPKLLFHYYDKDFNNEADTPDNFQSRRPNTSFCFLDIRSPGLGDTAMYLCATSRDWAKGGYTFGSGTRLTVV.

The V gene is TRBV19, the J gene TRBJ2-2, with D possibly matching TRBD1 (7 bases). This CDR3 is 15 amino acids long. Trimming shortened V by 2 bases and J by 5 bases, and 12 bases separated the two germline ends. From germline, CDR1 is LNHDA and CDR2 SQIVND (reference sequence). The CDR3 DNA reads TGTGCCAGTAGTATAAGACAGGGAGGAACCGGGGAGCTGTTTTTT. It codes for CASSIRQGGTGELFF.

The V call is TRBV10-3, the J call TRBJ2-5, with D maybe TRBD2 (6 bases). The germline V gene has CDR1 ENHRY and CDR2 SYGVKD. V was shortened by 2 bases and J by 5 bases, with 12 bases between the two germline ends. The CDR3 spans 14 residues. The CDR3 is CAISEGSGGETQYF. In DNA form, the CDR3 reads TGTGCCATCAGTGAGGGTAGCGGCGGGGAGACCCAGTACTTC.

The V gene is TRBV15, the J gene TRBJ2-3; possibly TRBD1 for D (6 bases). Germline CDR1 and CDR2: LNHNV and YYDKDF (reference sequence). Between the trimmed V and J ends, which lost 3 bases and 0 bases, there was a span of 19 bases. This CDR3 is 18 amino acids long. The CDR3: CATSSTIRQVASTDTQYF. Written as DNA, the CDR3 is TGTGCCACCAGCAGCACAATCAGACAGGTCGCTAGCACAGATACGCAGTATTTT.

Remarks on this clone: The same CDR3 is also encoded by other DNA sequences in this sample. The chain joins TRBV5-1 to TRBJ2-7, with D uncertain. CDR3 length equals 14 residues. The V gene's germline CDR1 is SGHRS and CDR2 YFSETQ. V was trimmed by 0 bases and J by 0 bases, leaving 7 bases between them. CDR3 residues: CASSLGGSSYEQYF. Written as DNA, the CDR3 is TGCGCCAGCAGCTTGGGAGGTAGCTCCTACGAGCAGTACTTC. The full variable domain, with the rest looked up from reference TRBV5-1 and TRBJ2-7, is KAGVTQTPRYLIKTRGQQVTLSCSPISGHRSVSWYQQTPGQGLQFLFEYFSETQRNKGNFPGRFSGRQFSNSRSEMNVSTLELGDSALYLCASSLGGSSYEQYFGPGTRLTVT.

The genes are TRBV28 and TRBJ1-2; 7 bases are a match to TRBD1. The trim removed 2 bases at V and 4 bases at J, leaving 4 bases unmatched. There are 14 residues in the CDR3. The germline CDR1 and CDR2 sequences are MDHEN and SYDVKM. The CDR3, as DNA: TGTGCCAGCAGTTTACTAACAGGGGTCTATGGCTACACCTTC. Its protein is CASSLLTGVYGYTF.

The DNA for the CDR3 is TGCGCCAGCAGCTCCCCGGGGGAGCTGTTTTTT. This codes for CASSSPGELFF. The chain has TRBV5-1 and TRBJ2-2; D is unclear. V was clipped by 3 bases and J by 8 bases, with 5 bases between them. CDR3 size: 11 residues. The germline V gene has CDR1 SGHRS and CDR2 YFSETQ.

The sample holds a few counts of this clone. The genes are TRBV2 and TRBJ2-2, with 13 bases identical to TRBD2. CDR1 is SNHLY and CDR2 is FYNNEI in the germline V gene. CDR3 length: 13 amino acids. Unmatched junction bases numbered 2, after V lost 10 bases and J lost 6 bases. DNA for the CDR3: TGTGCCACCGGACTAGCGGGAGCCGGGGAGCTGTTTTTT. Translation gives CATGLAGAGELFF.

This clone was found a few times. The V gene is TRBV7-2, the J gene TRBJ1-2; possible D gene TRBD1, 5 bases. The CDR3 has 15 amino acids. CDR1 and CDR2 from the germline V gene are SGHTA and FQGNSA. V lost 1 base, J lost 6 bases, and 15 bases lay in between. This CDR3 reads CASSLGRGSLHGYTF. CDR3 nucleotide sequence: TGTGCCAGCAGCTTAGGAAGGGGTTCATTGCATGGCTACACCTTC. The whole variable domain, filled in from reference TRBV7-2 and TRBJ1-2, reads GAGVSQSPSNKVTEKGKDVELRCDPISGHTALYWYRQSLGQGLEFLIYFQGNSAPDKSGLPSDRFSAERTGGSVSTLTIQRTQQEDSAVYLCASSLGRGSLHGYTFGSGTRLTVV.

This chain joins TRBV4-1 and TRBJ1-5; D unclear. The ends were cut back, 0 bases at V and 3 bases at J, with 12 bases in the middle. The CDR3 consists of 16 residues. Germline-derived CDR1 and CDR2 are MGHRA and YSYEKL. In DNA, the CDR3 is TGCGCCAGCAGCCAAGAGGTTGCAGGTACCAATCAGCCCCAGCATTTT. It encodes CASSQEVAGTNQPQHF.

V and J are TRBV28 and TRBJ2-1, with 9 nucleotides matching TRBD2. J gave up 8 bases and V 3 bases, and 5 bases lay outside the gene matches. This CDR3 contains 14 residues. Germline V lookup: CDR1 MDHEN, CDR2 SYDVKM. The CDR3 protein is CASSFVAGADEQFF. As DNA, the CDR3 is TGTGCCAGCAGTTTCGTAGCGGGAGCAGATGAGCAGTTCTTC.